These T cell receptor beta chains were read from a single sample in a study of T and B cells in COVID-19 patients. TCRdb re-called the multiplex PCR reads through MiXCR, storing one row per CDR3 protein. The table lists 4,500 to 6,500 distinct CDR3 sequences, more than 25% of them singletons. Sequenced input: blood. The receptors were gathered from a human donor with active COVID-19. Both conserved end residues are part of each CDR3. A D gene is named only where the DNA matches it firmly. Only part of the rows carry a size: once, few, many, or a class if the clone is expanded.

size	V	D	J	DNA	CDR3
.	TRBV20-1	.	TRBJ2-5	TGCAGTGCTAGAGCCCCCGGGACCCTAGAGACCCAGTACTTC	CSARAPGTLETQYF
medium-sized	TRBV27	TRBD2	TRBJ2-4	TGTGCCAGCAGTTTGCTAGCGGAAAACATTCAGTACTTC	CASSLLAENIQYF
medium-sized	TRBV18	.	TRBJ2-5	TGTGCCAGCTCACCGCGGGGGACAGACCAAGAGACCCAGTACTTC	CASSPRGTDQETQYF
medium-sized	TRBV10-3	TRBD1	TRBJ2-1	TGTGCCAGTACAGGACAGGGGGTCGACAATGAGCAGTTCTTC	CASTGQGVDNEQFF
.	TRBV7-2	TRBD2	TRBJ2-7	TGTGCCAGCAGCCCGACTAGCGGGAGATACGAGCAGTACTTC	CASSPTSGRYEQYF
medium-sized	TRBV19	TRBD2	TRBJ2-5	TGTGCCAGTACCCGGACTAGAGGGGAAGGGGAGACCCAGTACTTC	CASTRTRGEGETQYF
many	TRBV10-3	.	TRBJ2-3	TGTGCCATCAGTGATGACCCTTGGGCAGCAGATACGCAGTATTTT	CAISDDPWAADTQYF
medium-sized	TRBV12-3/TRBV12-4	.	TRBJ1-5	TGTGCCAGCAGTCCCACAGGGCAGCACCAGCCCCAGCATTTT	CASSPTGQHQPQHF
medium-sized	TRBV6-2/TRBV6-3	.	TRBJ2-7	TGTGCCAGCACTCCTCACGGGGACCCCCTAGGGTACGAGCAGTACTTC	CASTPHGDPLGYEQYF
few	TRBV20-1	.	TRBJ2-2	TGCAGTGCTAGTAGGCAACAGAACACCGGGGAGCTGTTTTTT	CSASRQQNTGELFF
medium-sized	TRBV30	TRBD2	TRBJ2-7	TGTGCCGCCTTATCTGGGGGGCTAGCGGGAGGGCCCAGGTACGAGCAGTACTTC	CAALSGGLAGGPRYEQYF
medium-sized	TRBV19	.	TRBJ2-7	TGTGCCAGTAGTATTCTAATCTCCTACGAGCAGTACTTC	CASSILISYEQYF
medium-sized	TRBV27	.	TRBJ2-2	TGTGCCTCTAATAACTTCGGCGGGGAGCTGTTTTTT	CASNNFGGELFF
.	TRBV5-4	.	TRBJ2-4	TGTGCCAGCAGTCACAGACCGGCTTCAGCCAAAAACATTCAGTACTTC	CASSHRPASAKNIQYF
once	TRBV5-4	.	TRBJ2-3	TGTGCCAGCAGCCGTACGGGGGGCACAGATACGCAGTATTTT	CASSRTGGTDTQYF
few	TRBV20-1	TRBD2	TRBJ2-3	TGCAGTGCTAGAAGACTAGCGCCTTCCACAGATACGCAGTATTTT	CSARRLAPSTDTQYF
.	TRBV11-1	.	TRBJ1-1	TGTGCCAGCAGTTCAGGACTCGCGAACACTGAAGCTTTCTTT	CASSSGLANTEAFF
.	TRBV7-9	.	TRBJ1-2	TGTGCCAGCAGCTTAGTGGTAGGGGACTATGGCTACACCTTC	CASSLVVGDYGYTF
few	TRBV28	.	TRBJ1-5	TGTGCCAGCAGTTCCCCGACGGAGTACAATCAGCCCCAGCATTTT	CASSSPTEYNQPQHF
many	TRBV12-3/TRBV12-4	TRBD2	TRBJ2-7	TGTGCCAGCACCGGGACTAGCAGTTACGAGCAGTACTTC	CASTGTSSYEQYF
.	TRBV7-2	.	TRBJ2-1	TGTGCCAGCAGCCACTACTTTTACAATGAGCAGTTCTTC	CASSHYFYNEQFF
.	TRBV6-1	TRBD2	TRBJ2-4	TGTGCCAGCAGTGAAGCGGGGACTAGCGGGAGGGGAGCCAAAAACATTCAGTACTTC	CASSEAGTSGRGAKNIQYF
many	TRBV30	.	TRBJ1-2	TGTGCCTGGAACGCCGGGCTCCGACACTACACCTTC	CAWNAGLRHYTF
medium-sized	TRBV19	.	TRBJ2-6	TGTGCCAGTAGTATATCCGGGGCGGCTGGGGCCAACGTCCTGACTTTC	CASSISGAAGANVLTF
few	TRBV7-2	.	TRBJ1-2	TGTGCCAGCAGTGGGGGAGGGGTCTATGGCTACACCTTC	CASSGGGVYGYTF
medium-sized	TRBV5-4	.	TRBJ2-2	TGTGCCAGCAGCGGCCGCAGGAACACCGGGGAGCTGTTTTTT	CASSGRRNTGELFF
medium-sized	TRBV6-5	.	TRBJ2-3	TGTGCCAGCAGTTACGTAGCTAGCACAGATACGCAGTATTTT	CASSYVASTDTQYF
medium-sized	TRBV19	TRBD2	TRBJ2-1	TGTGCCAGTAGTATTCCGGGACTAGCATTTTACAATGAGCAGTTCTTC	CASSIPGLAFYNEQFF
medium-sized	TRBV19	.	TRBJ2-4	TGTGCCAGTGGTGGCGGGACATCACTCAAAAACATTCAGTACTTC	CASGGGTSLKNIQYF
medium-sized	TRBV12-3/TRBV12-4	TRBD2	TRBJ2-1	TGTGCCAGCAGTAACCGTCCGGGACTAGCGGGAGCGAACAATGAGCAGTTCTTC	CASSNRPGLAGANNEQFF
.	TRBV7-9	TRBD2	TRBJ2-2	TGTGCCAGCAGTAGCGGGAGCGGATATATAGGGGAGCTGTTTTTT	CASSSGSGYIGELFF
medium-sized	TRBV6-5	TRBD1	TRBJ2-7	TGTGCCAGCAGTTTGACAGGGCTCTACGAGCAGTACTTC	CASSLTGLYEQYF
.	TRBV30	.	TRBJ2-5	TGTGCCCGGACCCAAGAGACCCAGTACTTC	CARTQETQYF
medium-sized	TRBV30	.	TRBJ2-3	TGTGCCTGGGACAGCGCGAGCACAGATACGCAGTATTTT	CAWDSASTDTQYF
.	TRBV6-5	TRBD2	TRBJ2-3	TGTGCCAGCAGGACGGGACTAGTGACAGATACGCAGTATTTT	CASRTGLVTDTQYF
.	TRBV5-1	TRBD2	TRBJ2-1	TGCGCCAGCAGCTTGGGGGCGGGAGGGTCCTACAATGAGCAGTTCTTC	CASSLGAGGSYNEQFF
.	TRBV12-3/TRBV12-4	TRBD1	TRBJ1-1	TGTGCCAGCAGTTTCCAGGGGGCGTCCGCTGAAGCTTTCTTT	CASSFQGASAEAFF
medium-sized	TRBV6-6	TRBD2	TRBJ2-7	TGTGCCAGCAGTTCTAGCGGGATCAGCTACGAGCAGTACTTC	CASSSSGISYEQYF
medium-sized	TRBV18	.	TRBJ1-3	TGTGCCAGCTCACCACCGTCGAGTGGTTCTGGAAACACCATATATTTT	CASSPPSSGSGNTIYF
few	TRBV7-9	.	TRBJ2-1	TGTGCCAGCAGCTTAGAAAGTGGAAGGGGCGGGCAGTTCTTC	CASSLESGRGGQFF
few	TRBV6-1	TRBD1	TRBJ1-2	TGTGCCAGCAGTGAACGGGACAGGGGGCGCGGCGGCTATGGCTACACCTTC	CASSERDRGRGGYGYTF
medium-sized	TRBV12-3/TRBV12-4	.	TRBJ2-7	TGTGCCAGCAGTTTAGCCGGCAGCAACGACGAGCAGTACTTC	CASSLAGSNDEQYF
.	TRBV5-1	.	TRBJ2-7	TGCGCCAGCAGCTCGGACGGGGACTACGAGCAGTACTTC	CASSSDGDYEQYF
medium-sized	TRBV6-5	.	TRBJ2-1	TGTGCCAGCAGTTACTATGGAGGGAGCAATGAGCAGTTCTTC	CASSYYGGSNEQFF
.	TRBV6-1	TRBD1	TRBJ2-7	TGTGCCAGCGGCTATGGGACAGGGGGCTTCTACGAGCAGTACTTC	CASGYGTGGFYEQYF
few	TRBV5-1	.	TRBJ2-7	TGCGCCAGCAGCCTAACAGGGTATCGCGAGCAGTACTTC	CASSLTGYREQYF
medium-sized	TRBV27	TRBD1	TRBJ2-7	TGTGCCAGCAGTCTCTACCGGGACAGGGGGGGCTACGAGCAGTACTTC	CASSLYRDRGGYEQYF
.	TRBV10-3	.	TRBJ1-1	TGTGCCATCAGTGATGGGGGAAGCGCTGAAGCTTTCTTT	CAISDGGSAEAFF